These T cell receptor beta chains were read from a single sample in a study of tumor-infiltrating lymphocytes in primary liver carcinoma. Each CDR3 protein gets one entry after TCRdb re-called the multiplex PCR reads with MiXCR. The table lists 310,000 or so distinct CDR3 sequences, 50% to 60% of them singletons. Sample: peripheral blood. These receptors were collected from a woman aged 25-40 years with primary liver carcinoma and hepatitis B virus infection. Each CDR3 is given with its conserved first and last residue. A D gene is named only where the DNA matches it firmly. Clone size is not always given. Where it is, it says once, few, many or a class for expanded clones.

TRBV14	TRBJ2-1	TRBD2	.	CASSPGTSRYNEQFF	TGTGCCAGCAGCCCAGGGACTAGCAGATACAATGAGCAGTTCTTC
TRBV11-1	TRBJ2-1	TRBD2	.	CASSHSSGAGNEQLF	TGTGCCAGCAGTCACTCTAGCGGGGCGGGGAATGAGCAGTTATTC
TRBV10-2	TRBJ2-1	.	many	CASSERRNEQFF	TGCGCCAGCAGTGAAAGGCGTAATGAGCAGTTCTTC
TRBV11-1	TRBJ2-2	.	.	CASSLWANTGELFF	TGTGCCAGCAGCTTATGGGCAAACACCGGGGAGCTGTTTTTT
TRBV13	TRBJ2-7	.	.	CASSPMGAGGTYEQYF	TGTGCCAGCAGCCCGATGGGGGCTGGCGGGACGTACGAGCAGTACTTC
TRBV12-3/TRBV12-4	TRBJ2-7	.	.	CASSLGGTPLYEQYF	TGTGCCAGCAGTTTAGGGGGTACCCCCCTCTACGAGCAGTACTTC
TRBV6-1	TRBJ2-4	.	many	CASSNSNIQYF	TGTGCCAGCAGTAATTCGAACATTCAGTACTTC
TRBV6-5	TRBJ1-1	.	few	CASSVDSQNTEAFF	TGTGCCAGCAGTGTGGACAGCCAAAACACTGAAGCTTTCTTT
TRBV4-1	TRBJ2-7	TRBD1	few	CASSQVGDRGHEQYF	TGCGCCAGCAGCCAGGTAGGGGACAGGGGCCACGAGCAGTACTTC
TRBV12-3/TRBV12-4	TRBJ2-2	.	few	CASRGDQGGELFF	TGTGCCAGCAGGGGGGACCAAGGCGGGGAGCTGTTTTTT
TRBV11-2	TRBJ2-5	.	.	CANRLTRVTQETQYF	TGTGCCAACAGACTCACTAGGGTGACCCAAGAGACCCAGTACTTC
TRBV29-1	TRBJ1-5	TRBD1	.	CSIERQGVNQPQPF	TGCAGCATTGAAAGACAGGGGGTGAATCAGCCCCAGCCTTTT
TRBV7-9	TRBJ1-1	.	few	CASSPRGTEAFF	TGTGCCAGCAGCCCAAGAGGGACTGAAGCTTTCTTT
TRBV4-3	TRBJ2-1	.	few	CASSQWAIPSAWNEQFF	TGCGCCAGCAGCCAATGGGCCATCCCCTCGGCTTGGAATGAGCAGTTCTTC
TRBV12-5	TRBJ2-2	.	.	CASGLGTNTGELFF	TGTGCTAGTGGTTTGGGTACGAACACCGGGGAGCTGTTTTTT
TRBV28	TRBJ2-1	.	few	CASVGPGDHYNEQFF	TGTGCCAGCGTAGGACCCGGAGACCATTACAATGAGCAGTTCTTC
TRBV6-5	TRBJ1-5	.	few	CASIRGVSDRYSNQPQHF	TGTGCCAGCATTCGGGGGGTATCGGACAGATATAGCAATCAGCCCCAGCATTTT
TRBV7-8	TRBJ2-3	.	.	CASSLVGGHTDTQYF	TGTGCCAGCAGCTTAGTCGGGGGGCACACAGATACGCAGTATTTT
TRBV11-3	TRBJ2-1	.	.	CASSLWEAGVQVRGTPHYNKQFF	TGTGCCAGCAGCTTATGGGAGGCAGGGGTACAGGTACGCGGGACTCCTCACTACAATAAGCAGTTCTTC
TRBV29-1	TRBJ2-1	TRBD2	.	CSVTKHSGAGSGRAKLGNEQFF	TGCAGCGTCACGAAACATTCAGGAGCGGGTAGCGGGAGGGCCAAACTCGGCAATGAGCAGTTCTTC
TRBV12-3/TRBV12-4	TRBJ2-2	.	many	CASSGLQGNTGELFF	TGTGCCAGCAGCGGCTTACAGGGGAACACCGGGGAGCTGTTTTTT
TRBV11-2	TRBJ2-7	.	many	CASSFDRTGLAYEQYF	TGTGCCAGCAGCTTCGACAGGACGGGACTCGCCTACGAGCAGTACTTC
TRBV12-3/TRBV12-4	TRBJ1-5	TRBD1	.	CVSSGTGPNQPQHF	TGTGTCAGCAGCGGGACAGGGCCTAATCAGCCCCAGCATTTT
TRBV6-6	TRBJ2-7	.	.	CASRLGRDAHEQYF	TGTGCCAGCAGATTAGGCAGGGACGCTCACGAGCAGTACTTC
TRBV11-2	TRBJ2-7	.	.	CVSSSPYEQHF	TGTGTCAGCAGCTCGCCCTACGAGCAGCACTTC
TRBV7-9	TRBJ2-7	.	.	CACSLAVDSPYEQYF	TGTGCCTGCAGCTTAGCTGTAGACAGTCCCTACGAGCAGTACTTC
TRBV6-2/TRBV6-3	TRBJ1-2	.	.	CASSDRWGYTF	TGTGCCAGCAGTGACAGGTGGGGCTACACCTTC
TRBV12-3/TRBV12-4	TRBJ1-4	TRBD1	.	CASSFGDRQYEKLFF	TGTGCCAGCAGTTTCGGGGACAGACAATATGAAAAACTGTTTTTT
TRBV24-1	TRBJ2-5	.	.	CATSDLAADQETQYF	TGTGCCACCAGTGATTTGGCAGCGGACCAAGAGACCCAGTACTTC
TRBV11-3	TRBJ2-7	TRBD1	.	CTSSLDQGVFYEQYF	TGTACCAGCAGCTTAGATCAGGGGGTATTCTACGAGCAGTACTTC
TRBV4-3	TRBJ2-3	.	.	CASSQSVWLVDPDDAQYF	TGCGCCAGCAGTCAGTCGGTCTGGCTGGTTGATCCCGATGATGCACAGTATTTT
TRBV13	TRBJ2-5	TRBD2	many	CASSSRLAEETQYF	TGTGCCAGCAGCTCCCGGCTAGCGGAAGAGACCCAGTACTTC
TRBV11-2	TRBJ2-3	.	once	CASSLEGLGDTQYF	TGTGCTAGCAGCTTAGAAGGGCTGGGAGATACGCAGTATTTT
TRBV6-5	TRBJ2-7	.	many	CASSPGTDEQYF	TGTGCCAGCAGTCCCGGGACTGACGAGCAGTACTTC
TRBV7-8	TRBJ2-7	TRBD1	.	CASSLPQDRLSHEQYF	TGTGCCAGCAGCCTACCCCAGGACAGGCTGTCCCACGAGCAGTACTTC
TRBV7-9	TRBJ2-1	TRBD2	.	CASNTPSSGGKFF	TGTGCCAGCAACACCCCTTCTAGCGGGGGAAAGTTCTTC
TRBV4-2	TRBJ2-1	.	.	CASSQEPSSYNEQFF	TGTGCCAGCAGCCAAGAACCGAGCTCCTACAATGAGCAGTTCTTC
TRBV12-3/TRBV12-4	TRBJ2-7	.	.	CASSPQEFHEQYF	TGTGCCAGCAGTCCTCAAGAGTTCCACGAGCAGTACTTC
TRBV19	TRBJ2-1	.	.	CASKEVGQYNEQFF	TGTGCCTCAAAGGAGGTGGGGCAATACAATGAGCAGTTCTTC
TRBV6-2/TRBV6-3	TRBJ1-2	.	many	CASRLAGAGYGYTF	TGTGCCAGCAGATTGGCAGGCGCTGGCTATGGCTACACCTTC
TRBV11-3	TRBJ2-1	TRBD1	many	CASSPDRGRDNEQFF	TGTGCCAGCAGCCCTGACAGGGGGCGCGACAATGAGCAGTTCTTC
TRBV12-3/TRBV12-4	TRBJ2-3	.	.	CASSELSEGPTDTRYF	TGTGCCAGCAGTGAGCTTAGCGAGGGTCCCACAGATACGCGGTATTTT
TRBV7-9	TRBJ1-2	.	.	CANSLTAGQGYTF	TGTGCCAACAGCTTAACGGCAGGCCAGGGCTACACCTTC
TRBV12-5	TRBJ2-1	.	.	CASVGWDYNEQFF	TGTGCTAGTGTGGGGTGGGATTACAATGAGCAGTTCTTC
TRBV14	TRBJ2-5	.	few	CASRGPSEETQYF	TGTGCCAGCAGAGGGCCCAGCGAAGAGACCCAGTACTTC
TRBV6-1	TRBJ2-3	.	.	CPSRTTGQPQGYF	TGTCCCAGCAGAACAACTGGACAGCCGCAGGGGTATTTT
TRBV6-2/TRBV6-3	TRBJ2-3	.	few	CASSHLGERTDTQYF	TGTGCCAGCAGTCACCTCGGGGAACGCACAGATACGCAGTATTTT
TRBV5-5	TRBJ2-3	TRBD2	many	CASSWGGVGTDTQYF	TGTGCCAGCAGCTGGGGGGGAGTGGGCACAGATACGCAGTATTTT
TRBV7-9	TRBJ1-2	.	.	CTSSLAGGVYGYTF	TGTACCAGCAGCTTAGCAGGAGGAGTTTATGGCTACACCTTC
TRBV29-1	TRBJ1-2	.	.	CSVKLDRPNYGYTF	TGCAGCGTTAAACTCGACAGGCCCAACTATGGCTACACCTTC
TRBV11-2	TRBJ2-1	TRBD2	.	CANSSPQLAALGSNNEQFF	TGTGCCAACAGCTCGCCTCAACTAGCGGCCTTGGGGTCTAACAATGAGCAGTTCTTC
TRBV29-1	TRBJ1-2	TRBD1	.	CSVTTGVFYGYTF	TGCAGCGTAACGACAGGGGTTTTCTATGGCTACACCTTC
TRBV12-3/TRBV12-4	TRBJ1-2	.	few	CASTRGGPVGYTF	TGTGCCAGCACCCGAGGAGGGCCAGTTGGCTACACCTTC
TRBV28	TRBJ2-7	.	few	CASSSPPIEQYF	TGTGCCAGCAGTTCCCCCCCTATCGAGCAGTACTTC